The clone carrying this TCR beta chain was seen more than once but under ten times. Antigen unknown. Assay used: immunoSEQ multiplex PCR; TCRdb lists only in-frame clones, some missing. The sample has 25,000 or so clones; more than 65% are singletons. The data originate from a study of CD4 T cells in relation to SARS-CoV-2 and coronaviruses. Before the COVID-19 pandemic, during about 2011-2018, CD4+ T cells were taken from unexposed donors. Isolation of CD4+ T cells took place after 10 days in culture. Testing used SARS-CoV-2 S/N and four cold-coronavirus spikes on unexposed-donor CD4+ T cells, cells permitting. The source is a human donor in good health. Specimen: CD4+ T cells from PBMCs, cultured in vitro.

This CDR3 reads CASSSSGMNTGELFF. The CDR3 DNA reads as TGTGCCAGCAGCTCTAGCGGGATGAACACCGGGGAGCTGTTTTTT. The V call is TRBV2, the J call TRBJ2-2, with 9 bases identical to TRBD2. Germline V gene sequence: CDR1 SNHLY, CDR2 FYNNEI. The CDR3 is 15 residues long. J was trimmed by 1 base and V by 6 bases; bases with no gene match: 3.